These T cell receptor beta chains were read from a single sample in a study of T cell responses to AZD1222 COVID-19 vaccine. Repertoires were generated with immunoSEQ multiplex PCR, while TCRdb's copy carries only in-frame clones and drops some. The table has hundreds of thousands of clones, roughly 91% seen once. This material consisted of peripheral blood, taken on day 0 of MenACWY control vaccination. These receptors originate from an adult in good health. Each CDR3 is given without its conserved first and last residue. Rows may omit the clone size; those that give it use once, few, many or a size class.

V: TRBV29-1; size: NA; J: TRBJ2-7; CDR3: SVGGRSSYEQY
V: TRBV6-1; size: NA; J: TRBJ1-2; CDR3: ASSGGQVRMFGNYGYT
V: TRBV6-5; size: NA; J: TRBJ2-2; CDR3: ASTRVANTGELF
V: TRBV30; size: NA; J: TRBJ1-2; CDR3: AWGPMADYGYT
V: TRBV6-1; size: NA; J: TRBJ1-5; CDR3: ASSETGDQPQH
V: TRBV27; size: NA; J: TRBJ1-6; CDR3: ASRPTGIDSPLH
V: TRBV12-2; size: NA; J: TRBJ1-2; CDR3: ASRQDRGSSNYGYT
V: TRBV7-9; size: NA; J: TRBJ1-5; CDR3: ASSRQGDQPQH
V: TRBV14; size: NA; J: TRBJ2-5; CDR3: ASSRLGTEETQY
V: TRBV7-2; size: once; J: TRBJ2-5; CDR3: ASSSRTRDETQY
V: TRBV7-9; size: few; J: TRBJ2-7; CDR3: ASSLVDSSLSSYEQY
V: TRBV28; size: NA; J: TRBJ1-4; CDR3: ASSLSGGDEKLF
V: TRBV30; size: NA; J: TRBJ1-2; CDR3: AWRRTGGYT
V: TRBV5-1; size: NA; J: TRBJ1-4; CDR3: ASSMGGENEKLF
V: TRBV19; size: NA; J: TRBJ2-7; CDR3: ASSIGRGNTYEQY
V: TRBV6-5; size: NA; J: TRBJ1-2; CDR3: ASSSERGRRGYT